Listed below are T cell receptor beta chains from one sample, sequenced in a study of T cell responses to AZD1222 COVID-19 vaccine. Some clones are missing from TCRdb's copy, which holds only in-frame ones; the method was immunoSEQ multiplex PCR. The table includes 80,000 to 90,000 clones, around 87% detected once. The sample was peripheral blood, taken on day 0 of MenACWY control vaccination. The origin of the receptors is an adult in good health. CDR3s include the opening cysteine and the closing phenylalanine or tryptophan. The D gene is left open where the match is weak. Size values are once, few and many counts, or a class for expanded clones, and some rows have none.

TRBJ1-2,-,13,TRBV29-1,-,CSAGGPRLHGYTF,TGCAGCGCTGGAGGGCCAAGGCTCCATGGCTACACCTTC
TRBJ2-7,-,15,TRBV6-5,TRBD1,CASSYSDRGTYEQYF,TGTGCCAGCAGTTACTCGGACAGGGGGACGTACGAGCAGTACTTC
TRBJ2-5,-,12,TRBV7-2,-,CASSLYQETQYF,TGTGCCAGCAGCTTGTACCAAGAGACCCAGTACTTC
TRBJ1-1,-,13,TRBV7-3,-,CASSLIGGTEAFF,TGTGCCAGCAGCTTAATAGGGGGCACTGAAGCTTTCTTT
TRBJ1-5,-,16,TRBV28,-,CASSLLAGPQSQPQHF,TGTGCCAGCAGTTTATTAGCTGGGCCCCAAAGTCAGCCCCAGCATTTT
TRBJ1-2,-,16,TRBV9,TRBD1,CASSVDGTGAGYGYTF,TGTGCCAGCAGCGTAGACGGGACAGGGGCCGGCTATGGCTACACCTTC
TRBJ2-7,-,13,TRBV7-2,-,CASSLVAGVKQYF,TGTGCCAGCAGCTTAGTCGCAGGGGTCAAGCAGTACTTC
TRBJ1-2,few,17,TRBV24-1,-,CATSDPQGPAPSYGYTF,TGTGCCACCAGTGATCCGCAGGGGCCTGCCCCTAGCTATGGCTACACCTTC
TRBJ1-1,-,12,TRBV28,-,CASSLPTVEAFF,TGTGCCAGCAGTCTCCCGACAGTTGAAGCTTTCTTT
TRBJ1-2,-,15,TRBV6-2/TRBV6-3,-,CASSYRGAGGDGYTF,TGTGCCAGCAGTTACCGCGGGGCAGGAGGGGATGGCTACACCTTC
TRBJ1-4,-,17,TRBV7-9,TRBD1,CASSLARDSSTNEKLFF,TGTGCCAGCAGCCTGGCCCGGGACAGCTCAACTAATGAAAAACTGTTTTTT
TRBJ2-3,-,18,TRBV7-9,TRBD2,CASSLVSGMKLGTDTQYF,TGTGCCAGCAGCTTAGTGAGCGGGATGAAATTAGGGACAGATACGCAGTATTTT
TRBJ2-1,-,14,TRBV9,-,CASSVDFRGNEQFF,TGTGCCAGCAGTGTAGACTTTAGAGGGAATGAGCAGTTCTTC
TRBJ2-1,-,15,TRBV28,-,CASSQDNIKTDEQFF,TGTGCCAGCAGTCAGGACAATATAAAGACCGATGAGCAGTTCTTC
TRBJ1-5,-,14,TRBV30,-,CAWSPGSSNQPQHF,TGTGCCTGGTCCCCGGGTAGCAGCAATCAGCCCCAGCATTTT
TRBJ1-2,-,14,TRBV28,-,CASSDGTPYGGYTF,TGTGCCAGCAGCGACGGGACACCTTACGGGGGCTACACCTTC
TRBJ2-1,-,13,TRBV10-3,-,CAISTDNHNEQFF,TGTGCCATCTCGACGGACAACCACAATGAGCAGTTCTTC
TRBJ1-2,-,13,TRBV29-1,-,CSVFQGTHYGYTF,TGCAGCGTTTTTCAGGGGACTCACTATGGCTACACCTTC